Shown below are 2 T cell receptor beta chains from a single sample sequenced in a study of vaccination and CD4 T cells after COVID-19 (dated by TCRdb to between 2021 and 2023). No cognate antigen is known for these TCRs. Library preparation was by PCR. Sequencing instrument: Illumina iSeq 100. At the Johns Hopkins FTIC core, DNA from the cultured CD4+ T cells underwent TCR sequencing with the Oncomine TCR Beta short-read assay. TCRdb trimmed public reads at Q25 via fastp, called clones via MiXCR and kept in-frame beta chains. Identical CDR3 proteins give one entry, which carries the most common genes and DNA. For this sample there are under 5,000 distinct CDR3 sequences; approximately 15% appear just once. Around a fifth of the sample is held by the ten biggest clonotypes. Interpreted using the paper, the treatment or condition label stands for: approximately 9-day PBMC culture with coronavirus spike peptide pools or control peptides (ViraFEST assay).

The source material was CD4+ T cells from blood, cultured in vitro. Receptor source: a human donor who had recovered from COVID-19.

Sample share makes this clonotype medium-sized (0.01 to 0.1%). This chain connects TRBV20-1 to TRBJ2-4; D may correspond to TRBD1 or TRBD2 (5 bases each). The CDR3 has 13 residues. Germline V gives CDR1 DFQATT, CDR2 SNEGSKA (reference sequence). V gave up 4 bases and J gave up 8 bases, with 15 bases separating them. The CDR3 loop is CSAIAGTQDIQYF. The DNA for the CDR3 is TGCAGTGCTATCGCCGGGACGCAAGACATTCAGTACTTC.

This clonotype has only a few counts. The chain recombines TRBV9 with TRBJ1-3; a possible D gene is TRBD1 (6 bases). This CDR3 has 17 residues. V lost 0 bases, J lost 0 bases, and 13 bases lay in between. From germline, CDR1 is SGDLS and CDR2 YYNGEE. The CDR3 region is CASSVAGGDHSGNTIYF. In nucleotides, the CDR3 is TGTGCCAGCAGCGTAGCCGGGGGCGATCACTCTGGAAACACCATATATTTT.